These 4 T cell receptor beta chains were all obtained from the same sample, sequenced in a study of shared clonotypes between healthy human individuals. This table comes from immunoSEQ multiplex PCR, and its TCRdb copy is limited to in-frame clones, with some not included. The sample gives approximately 1.4 million clones, 95% to 99% of which show up once; roughly 0.4% is in the top ten. The sample comprised naive CD4+ T cells sorted from blood. Subset described: CD45RA+ positively selected. Receptor source: a man aged 25 to 40 in good health.

This clone was picked up one time. The rearrangement joins TRBV14 to TRBJ2-1; D gene unclear. V was trimmed by 1 base and J by 3 bases, leaving 13 bases between them. The CDR3 has 16 amino acids. Germline CDR1 SGHDN, CDR2 FVKESK. The CDR3 loop reads CASSQGAERLYNEQFF. In DNA, the CDR3 is TGTGCCAGCAGCCAAGGGGCGGAGAGACTCTACAATGAGCAGTTCTTC.

On this clone: Other DNA sequences in the sample encode the same CDR3. For the CDR3, the DNA is TGTGCCAGCAGCTTAGAGACGGATACGCAGTATTTT. Encoded protein: CASSLETDTQYF. The V gene is TRBV7-9, the J gene TRBJ2-3, with D hard to call. Germline V gene data show CDR1 as SEHNR and CDR2 as FQNEAQ (reference sequence). This CDR3 is built from 12 residues. The V end lost 1 base, the J end lost 6 bases, and 5 bases lay between the germline ends.

On this clone itself: Other DNA sequences in the sample encode the same CDR3. V gene TRBV18 combines with J gene TRBJ1-5; 7 bases line up with TRBD1. The CDR3 runs 13 residues. The junction had 1 base not matched to a gene; V was cut back by 6 bases and J by 2 bases. Germline V gene data show CDR1 as KGHSH and CDR2 as LQKENI. CDR3 protein: CASSTGGNQPQHF. Here the CDR3 DNA reads TGTGCCAGCTCCACAGGGGGCAATCAGCCCCAGCATTTT. The whole variable domain, filled in from reference TRBV18 and TRBJ1-5, reads NAGVMQNPRHLVRRRGQEARLRCSPMKGHSHVYWYRQLPEEGLKFMVYLQKENIIDESGMPKERFSAEFPKEGPSILRIQQVVRGDSAAYFCASSTGGNQPQHFGDGTRLSIL.

The V call is TRBV5-1, the J call TRBJ2-7; D uncertain. CDR1 SGHRS and CDR2 YFSETQ come from the germline V gene. The CDR3 spans 11 residues. With 6 bases removed from V and 3 bases from J, the gap between germline ends came to 7 bases. DNA of the CDR3: TGCGCCAGCAACGGCTACTACGAGCAGTACTTC. It codes for CASNGYYEQYF.